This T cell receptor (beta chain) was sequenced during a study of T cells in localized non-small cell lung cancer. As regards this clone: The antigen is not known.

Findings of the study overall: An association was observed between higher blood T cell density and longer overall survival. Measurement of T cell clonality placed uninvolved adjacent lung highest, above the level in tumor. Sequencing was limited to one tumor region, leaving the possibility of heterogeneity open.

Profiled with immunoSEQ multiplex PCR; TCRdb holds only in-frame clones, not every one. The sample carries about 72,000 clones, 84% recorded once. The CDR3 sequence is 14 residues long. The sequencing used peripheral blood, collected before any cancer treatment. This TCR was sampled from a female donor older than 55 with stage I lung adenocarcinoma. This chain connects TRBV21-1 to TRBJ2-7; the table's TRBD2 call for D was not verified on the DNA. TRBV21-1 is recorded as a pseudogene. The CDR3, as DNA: TGTGCCAGCAGCCGAGGTGGAGAGGGCTACGAGCAGTACTTC. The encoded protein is CASSRGGEGYEQYF.